This T cell receptor beta chain was observed in a study of blood T cell repertoires in COVID-19. Study context: COVID-19 samples collected from the United States, Italy and Spain covered acute and convalescent phases. T cells, B-cell-depleted T cells, or PBMCs provided the cDNA or gDNA that served as material.

Germline loops: CDR1 SNHLY, CDR2 FYNNEI. Trimming removed 3 bases from V and 4 bases from J, with 18 bases in between. The CDR3 has 17 amino acids. Original methodology: Cell counts per sample came from amplifying reference gene primers. Produced via immunoSEQ multiplex PCR; TCRdb's table is partial and in-frame only. V, J and clone size are taken as reported in that table, and D and trimming were inferred from the DNA itself. This table has 50,000 to 70,000 clones, roughly 84% appearing once. This receptor was taken from a man aged 45-65 years with active COVID-19. The V call is TRBV2, the J call TRBJ2-2, with D possibly matching TRBD1 (5 bases). Sequenced sample: peripheral blood. The CDR3 bases are TGTGCCAGCAGTGATCCGCAGGGTAATAGGTTCACCGGGGAGCTGTTTTTT. Translation: CASSDPQGNRFTGELFF.